Below, 21 T cell receptor beta chains from the same sample are listed, as sequenced in a study of identical twins. MiXCR, run by TCRdb on the 5' RACE reads, gives a single entry per CDR3 protein. The sample includes some 500,000 distinct CDR3 sequences, 9.6% seen only once; the top ten take roughly 3%. A further study also used this sample, focusing on yellow fever vaccine responses in identical twins.

The specimen sequenced was PBMCs. All receptors come from a woman between 18 and 29 years old in good health.

This clonotype was picked up many times. Relative to the germline gene, one junction end is altered; a read error may explain this. CDR3 sequence: CASSLAGGASEQYF. The CDR3 DNA sequence: TGTGCTAGCAGCTTAGCGGGGGGGGCATCCGAGCAGTACTTC. V usage is TRBV7-7 and J usage is TRBJ2-7, with 11 bases matching TRBD2. CDR1 SSHAT and CDR2 FNYEAQ come from the germline V gene (reference sequence). There are 14 residues in the CDR3.

Ten or more counts support this clonotype. The chain uses TRBV7-9 and TRBJ2-3; D is perhaps TRBD1 or TRBD2 (5 bases each). V was clipped by 5 bases and J by 5 bases, with 14 bases between them. The CDR3 is made up of 14 amino acids. CDR1 is SEHNR, CDR2 FQNEAQ, per germline (reference sequence). In DNA, the CDR3 is TGTGCCAGCAGCCCTCAGCAGGGACGAGATACGCAGTATTTT. Its translation: CASSPQQGRDTQYF.

The chain uses TRBV2 and TRBJ2-5, with D possibly matching TRBD2 (6 bases). Per the germline V gene, CDR1 is SNHLY and CDR2 is FYNNEI. This CDR3 is built from 14 residues. V gave up 8 bases and J gave up 1 base, with 14 bases separating them. The CDR3 here is CASQGAGLQETQYF. DNA for the CDR3: TGTGCCAGCCAAGGTGCGGGGCTCCAAGAGACCCAGTACTTC.

In its sample, this clonotype was seen many times. This chain links TRBV4-3 with TRBJ2-2; 14 bases map to TRBD2. This CDR3 region has 18 residues. The junction had 4 bases not matched to a gene; V was cut back by 4 bases and J by 0 bases. CDR1 and CDR2 from the germline V gene are LGHNA and YSLEER. The CDR3 spells CASSPGLAGGPNTGELFF. The CDR3, as DNA: TGCGCCAGCAGCCCCGGACTAGCGGGAGGCCCGAACACCGGGGAGCTGTTTTTT.

This clonotype was seen a handful of times. CDR3 DNA sequence: TGTGCCACCACCCCGGGAGGTTCCTACAATGAGCAGTTCTTC. Encoded protein: CATTPGGSYNEQFF. V and J are TRBV15 and TRBJ2-1; TRBD2 aligns across 7 bases. The CDR3 runs 14 residues. V was clipped by 7 bases and J by 1 base; unmatched bases: 4. Germline V CDR1 and CDR2: LNHNV, YYDKDF (reference sequence).

At least ten counts were recorded for this clonotype. The chain joins TRBV12-3 or TRBV12-4 to TRBJ2-2, with TRBD1 identical over 8 bases. This CDR3 comprises 14 residues. Losses at the gene ends were 3 bases for V and 7 bases for J; bases not matched to a gene: 4. This CDR3 is CASSLRTGSGELFF. The CDR3 DNA reads as TGTGCCAGCAGTTTGAGGACAGGGAGCGGGGAGCTGTTTTTT.

This clonotype was observed a few times. J is TRBJ1-5 and V is TRBV29-1, with no clear D. V was shortened by 4 bases and J by 4 bases, with 8 bases between the two germline ends. This CDR3 contains 12 residues. Germline lookup yields CDR1 SQVTM and CDR2 ANQGSEA. CDR3 bases: TGCAGCGTTGTGTGGGGTAATCAGCCCCAGCATTTT. This gives the protein CSVVWGNQPQHF.

This clonotype appeared a few times. The chain is built from TRBV3-1 and TRBJ2-2; 10 bases match TRBD2. Germline values: CDR1 LGHDT, CDR2 YNNKEL (reference sequence). This CDR3 has 14 amino acids. J gave up 9 bases and V 6 bases, and 7 bases lay outside the gene matches. CDR3 sequence reads: CASRQLAGSRELFF. The CDR3 bases are TGTGCCAGCAGGCAACTAGCGGGGTCACGGGAGCTGTTTTTT. Filled out from reference TRBV3-1 and TRBJ2-2, the complete variable domain reads DTAVSQTPKYLVTQMGNDKSIKCEQNLGHDTMYWYKQDSKKFLKIMFSYNNKELIINETVPNRFSPKSPDKAHLNLHINSLELGDSAVYFCASRQLAGSRELFFGEGSRLTVL.

This clonotype was seen a few times. V gene TRBV29-1 combines with J gene TRBJ2-4; D call uncertain. The CDR3 is 10 amino acids. The germline V gene has CDR1 SQVTM and CDR2 ANQGSEA. Trimming took off 7 bases at V and 9 bases at J, with 10 bases between the two ends. The CDR3 region is CSGIVGIQYF. The CDR3 DNA follows: TGCAGCGGCATAGTGGGCATTCAGTACTTC.

The chain recombines TRBV18 with TRBJ2-1; D is unclear. The V gene's germline CDR1 is KGHSH and CDR2 LQKENI. This CDR3 spans 16 amino acids. With 3 bases removed from V and 7 bases from J, the gap between germline ends came to 19 bases. This CDR3 is CASSPLFGPSLNEQFF. Written as DNA, the CDR3 is TGTGCCAGCTCACCTCTCTTCGGGCCTAGTTTAAATGAGCAGTTCTTC.

The V and J genes are TRBV6-2 or TRBV6-3 and TRBJ2-5, with unresolved D. The CDR3 has 15 amino acids. Germline CDR1 MNHEY, CDR2 SVGEGT. The V and J ends lost 0 bases and 4 bases respectively, with 12 bases between them. This CDR3 reads CASSYSFIYSETQYF. CDR3 DNA: TGTGCCAGCAGTTACTCGTTCATATACTCAGAGACCCAGTACTTC.

This clonotype showed up just a few times. The chain is built from TRBV7-8 and TRBJ1-1; weak D call: TRBD1 (6 bases). Trimming removed 4 bases from V and 0 bases from J, with 12 bases in between. Germline V gene data show CDR1 as SGHVS and CDR2 as FQNEAQ. The CDR3 length is 15 residues. The DNA of the CDR3 is TGTGCCAGCAGCTCCCACAGGGACATGAACACTGAAGCTTTCTTT. Amino acid sequence: CASSSHRDMNTEAFF.

This clonotype was counted many times. The chain uses TRBV15 and TRBJ2-2; D is undetermined. CDR1 LNHNV and CDR2 YYDKDF come from the germline V gene (reference sequence). The length of the CDR3 is 15 residues. The V end lost 5 bases, the J end lost 0 bases, and 10 bases lay between the germline ends. The CDR3 region has the DNA TGTGCCACCAGCGGATCCCCGCCGAACACCGGGGAGCTGTTTTTT. It specifies CATSGSPPNTGELFF.

In this sample, this clonotype turned up a few times. The chain combines TRBV30 with TRBJ2-1; D might be TRBD1 (6 bases). V was shortened by 0 bases and J by 5 bases, with 11 bases between the two germline ends. The CDR3 runs to 14 residues. Germline loops: CDR1 GTSNPN, CDR2 SVGIG (reference sequence). The CDR3 bases are TGTGCCTGGAGTGTTGGGGACATCAACAATGAGCAGTTCTTC. Protein sequence: CAWSVGDINNEQFF. The complete variable domain, with remaining parts taken from reference TRBV30 and TRBJ2-1, reads SQTIHQWPATLVQPVGSPLSLECTVEGTSNPNLYWYRQAAGRGLQLLFYSVGIGQISSEVPQNLSASRPQDRQFILSSKKLLLSDSGFYLCAWSVGDINNEQFFGPGTRLTVL.

V gene TRBV11-2 combines with J gene TRBJ2-7; D possibly corresponds to TRBD2 (5 bases). Per germline, CDR1 SGHAT and CDR2 FQNNGV. Trimming left V 3 bases short and J 2 bases short, with 11 bases between. This CDR3 comprises 14 residues. Here the CDR3 reads CASSLNLGAYEQYF. The CDR3 DNA is TGTGCCAGCAGCTTGAATCTCGGGGCCTACGAGCAGTACTTC.

There are a few counts of this clonotype. The chain employs TRBV5-4 and TRBJ2-5; no clear D gene. The germline V and J ends were trimmed by 4 bases and 5 bases, with 15 bases remaining between them. Germline-derived CDR1 and CDR2 are SGHNT and YYREEE (reference sequence). CDR3 length: 14 amino acids. The CDR3 sequence: CASSPGRWDETQYF. DNA for the CDR3: TGTGCCAGCAGCCCCGGGCGGTGGGATGAGACCCAGTACTTC.

The CDR3 nucleotides read TGTGTACAGGGGGACTATGGCTACACCTTC. Its translation: CVQGDYGYTF. This chain joins TRBV7-2 and TRBJ1-2; 8 bases line up with TRBD1. There are 10 residues in the CDR3. Germline V CDR1 and CDR2: SGHTA, FQGNSA. Full variable domain (rest looked up from reference TRBV7-2 and TRBJ1-2): GAGVSQSPSNKVTEKGKDVELRCDPISGHTALYWYRQSLGQGLEFLIYFQGNSAPDKSGLPSDRFSAERTGGSVSTLTIQRTQQEDSAVYLCVQGDYGYTFGSGTRLTVV.

The chain has TRBV7-9 and TRBJ2-7, with D possibly TRBD1 on 6 matching bases. V lost 8 bases and J lost 1, with 15 bases in between. From germline, CDR1 is SEHNR and CDR2 FQNEAQ (reference sequence). The CDR3 sequence is 14 residues long. CDR3 loop: CASGRDTVSYEQYF. The CDR3 DNA reads as TGTGCCAGCGGACGGGACACGGTTTCCTACGAGCAGTACTTC.

This clonotype has only a few counts. The CDR3, as DNA: TGTGCCAGCAGCTCATGGCGAGACGGCTCCTACGAGCAGTACTTC. Its translation: CASSSWRDGSYEQYF. V gene TRBV5-4 combines with J gene TRBJ2-7; D is undetermined. Trimming cost V 3 bases and J 0 bases, with 13 bases left between them. The CDR3 has 15 amino acids. From germline, CDR1 is SGHNT and CDR2 YYREEE (reference sequence).

This clonotype has a handful of counts. The chain joins TRBV29-1 to TRBJ1-2; unclear D gene. Trimming shortened V by 4 bases and J by 0 bases, and 12 bases separated the two germline ends. CDR1 and CDR2 (germline): SQVTM, ANQGSEA. The length of the CDR3 is 14 residues. Here the CDR3 reads CSVASVKANYGYTF. The CDR3 coding sequence is TGCAGCGTTGCCAGTGTTAAAGCTAACTATGGCTACACCTTC.

This clonotype was counted many times. The chain recombines TRBV15 with TRBJ2-4; 14 nucleotides match TRBD2. This CDR3 has 19 amino acids. Germline loops: CDR1 LNHNV, CDR2 YYDKDF (reference sequence). Trimming took 3 bases from V and 1 from J; bases not matched to a gene: 8. The CDR3 region has the DNA TGTGCCACCAGCAGGGAGGGACTAGCGGGAGCTGGGGCCAAAAACATTCAGTACTTC. Translating gives CATSREGLAGAGAKNIQYF.